Here is one T cell receptor beta chain with its context. These data originate in a study of blood T cell repertoires in COVID-19. About the research overall: From the United States, Italy and Spain came samples of acute and convalescent COVID-19. In each case, the material was cDNA or gDNA derived from T cells, B-cell-depleted T cells, or PBMCs.

Source study methods: Amplifying reference gene primers gave estimates of nucleated cell counts. This table comes from immunoSEQ multiplex PCR, and its TCRdb copy is limited to in-frame clones, with some not included. D and trimming come from the DNA, and the V and J calls and clone size come from that table. The sample shows about 210,000 clones, approximately 84% of them seen only once. The V gene end was trimmed by 7 bases and the J gene end by 0 bases; junction bases not matched to a gene: 6. The CDR3 is 15 amino acids. Germline CDR1 is SQVTM and CDR2 is ANQGSEA. Seattle's enrolled individuals joined amid active infection and were then monitored longitudinally.

The clonotype was recovered from a woman of 80 years or more with COVID-19, enrolled during active disease. The sequencing input was peripheral blood. V gene TRBV29-1 combines with J gene TRBJ2-3; 11 bases fit TRBD1. The CDR3 loop reads CSAEGTGGSTDTQYF. The CDR3, as DNA: TGCAGCGCTGAGGGGACAGGGGGTAGCACAGATACGCAGTATTTT.